This T cell receptor (beta chain) was profiled in a study of blood T cells in healthy people across ages. Broader study findings: Naive T cell percentage showed a strong correlation with TCR beta diversity. When set beside aged donors, long-lived donors presented more naive CD4+ cells and higher diversity. Donor CMV infection status was unknown, possibly confounding age-related changes in expanded clonotypes.

The count of this clonotype is one. The antigen is not known. In germline, CDR1 is SGHDN, CDR2 FVKESK. This CDR3 comprises 14 residues. Between the trimmed V and J ends, which lost 4 bases and 9 bases, there was a span of 18 bases. A sample-barcoded 5' primer and a J-beta primer mix were used in a second PCR of roughly 7 to 11 cycles. TCRdb used MiXCR to reprocess the 5' RACE reads, holding one entry per CDR3 protein. The sample holds 650,000 or so distinct CDR3 sequences, under 65% seen once. V gene TRBV14 combines with J gene TRBJ1-2, with D uncertain. Material: blood. This receptor was identified in an elderly woman in good health. CDR3 sequence: CASSRRTASRSYTF. The CDR3 DNA follows: TGTGCCAGCAGCCGACGGACGGCCAGCCGGAGCTACACCTTC.